This TCR beta chain was obtained from a study of cytomegalovirus exposure and HLA in healthy donors. This clone was found once. Germline CDR1 is WNHNN and CDR2 is SYGVQD (reference sequence). Trimming took off 6 bases at V and 4 bases at J, with 15 bases between the two ends. The CDR3 consists of 15 residues. PCR was performed using 60 Vbeta and 13 Jbeta primers. Sequencing was performed with immunoSEQ multiplex PCR; in TCRdb, only in-frame clones are kept and a portion is missing. The table lists over 120,000 clones, about 76% of them singletons, with around 3.7% in the top ten. Sequenced sample: PBMCs. The receptor's source is a male donor in good health and CMV-seronegative. This sequence joins TRBV10-1 and TRBJ2-2; TRBD1 is a possible D gene (5 bases). The CDR3 here is CASSQMTALTGELFF. The CDR3 region has the DNA TGCGCCAGCAGCCAAATGACAGCTCTCACCGGGGAGCTGTTTTTT.